The next 23 T cell receptor beta chains were all read from a single sample in a study of CD8+ T cells in alopecia areata. The treatment: oral pan-JAK inhibitor, 5-10 mg twice daily. Reverse transcribed after extraction, RNA yielded cDNA as the sequencing template. The data were produced by immunoSEQ multiplex PCR, yet TCRdb's version contains in-frame clones alone and is incomplete. In the table there are around 180,000 clones, roughly 60% of which are singletons. Sample: CD4+ T cells sorted from blood, taken at week 24, from a patient treated with tofacitinib. Receptors originate from a human donor with alopecia areata.

This rearrangement joins TRBV30 to TRBJ2-1; D possibly uses TRBD1 or TRBD2 (5 bases each). The CDR3 sequence is 16 residues long. The ends were cut back, 0 bases at V and 4 bases at J, with 16 bases in the middle. The germline V gene has CDR1 GTSNPN and CDR2 SVGIG (reference sequence). The CDR3 loop is CAWSVLERGSYNEQFF. CDR3 nucleotides: TGTGCCTGGAGTGTACTAGAGAGGGGCTCTTACAATGAGCAGTTCTTC.

V is TRBV19 and J is TRBJ2-7; D remains unclear. The CDR3 has 12 amino acids. Germline V gene lookup returns CDR1 LNHDA and CDR2 SQIVND (reference sequence). Between the trimmed V and J ends, which lost 3 bases and 7 bases, there was a span of 10 bases. The DNA of the CDR3 is TGTGCCAGTAGTATTTTACAAGGAGAGCAGTACTTC. The encoded protein is CASSILQGEQYF.

Many counts were recorded for this clone. The chain employs TRBV7-2 and TRBJ2-2; D is perhaps TRBD2 (5 bases). The ends were cut back, 5 bases at V and 7 bases at J, with 17 bases in the middle. CDR1 and CDR2 (germline): SGHTA, FQGNSA. The length of the CDR3 is 15 residues. In DNA, the CDR3 is TGTGCCAGCAGCCCGCCGTCGGGAACCGGCGGGGAGCTGTTTTTT. Translation gives CASSPPSGTGGELFF.

The V gene is TRBV7-2, the J gene TRBJ1-2; D possibly corresponds to TRBD1 (5 bases). V was pared by 4 bases and J by 2 bases, with 20 bases between. Germline V lookup: CDR1 SGHTA, CDR2 FQGNSA. This CDR3 is 17 amino acids long. The CDR3 protein is CASSSSWGGERNYGYTF. CDR3 DNA: TGTGCCAGCAGCTCCTCGTGGGGGGGAGAGAGGAACTATGGCTACACCTTC.

This clone has more than one count but fewer than ten. The chain links TRBV2 to TRBJ2-3; 9 bases line up with TRBD2. The trim removed 4 bases at V and 1 base at J, leaving 3 bases unmatched. Germline assignment: CDR1 SNHLY and CDR2 FYNNEI. The CDR3 totals 15 residues. The CDR3, as DNA: TGTGCCAGCAGTGTAGCGGGGGCCCGCACAGATACGCAGTATTTT. It specifies CASSVAGARTDTQYF.

The CDR3 sequence is CASSAQTTGTGTMGGYGYTF. As DNA, the CDR3 is TGTGCCAGCAGCGCACAAACTACCGGGACAGGGACTATGGGAGGCTATGGCTACACCTTC. The V gene is TRBV9, the J gene TRBJ1-2, with 9 nucleotides matching TRBD1. This CDR3 spans 20 amino acids. Germline V CDR1 and CDR2: SGDLS, YYNGEE. After removal of 3 bases from V and 4 bases from J, the junction contained 22 bases not matched to a gene.

The chain couples TRBV30 to TRBJ1-6; D is perhaps TRBD1 (6 bases). The germline CDR1 and CDR2 sequences are GTSNPN and SVGIG (reference sequence). Trimming left V 1 base short and J 3 bases short, with 13 bases between. The length of the CDR3 is 16 residues. The CDR3 region is CAWSGGQDYYNSPLHF. CDR3 coding DNA: TGTGCCTGGAGTGGGGGACAAGATTACTATAATTCACCCCTCCACTTT.

The rearrangement joins TRBV6-5 to TRBJ2-2; no clear D gene. The CDR3 consists of 14 residues. Germline CDR1 reads MNHEY; CDR2 reads SVGAGI. V was trimmed by 5 bases and J by 7 bases, leaving 14 bases between them. The CDR3 is CASSTRTWGGELFF. The CDR3 coding sequence is TGTGCCAGCAGTACGCGGACCTGGGGCGGGGAGCTGTTTTTT.

The CDR3 DNA is TGCGCCAGCAGCTTGGACAGGGGCGGTATTCAGTACTTC. It is translated as CASSLDRGGIQYF. The chain combines TRBV5-1 with TRBJ2-4; 7 positions match TRBD1. The germline V gene has CDR1 SGHRS and CDR2 YFSETQ. This CDR3 is built from 13 residues. J was trimmed by 10 bases and V by 0 bases; bases with no gene match: 4. The complete variable domain, with remaining parts taken from reference TRBV5-1 and TRBJ2-4, reads KAGVTQTPRYLIKTRGQQVTLSCSPISGHRSVSWYQQTPGQGLQFLFEYFSETQRNKGNFPGRFSGRQFSNSRSEMNVSTLELGDSALYLCASSLDRGGIQYFGAGTRLSVL.

This clone came up a few times. The chain uses TRBV7-9 and TRBJ2-4, with 8 bases lining up with TRBD1. Germline loops: CDR1 SEHNR, CDR2 FQNEAQ (reference sequence). The CDR3 contains 16 residues. V shed 4 bases, J shed 1 base, and the junction held 6 bases outside the gene matches. CDR3 sequence (DNA): TGTGCCAGCAGCTGGGGGCGACAGGGGGCCAAAAACATTCAGTACTTC. Translating gives CASSWGRQGAKNIQYF.

This clone was counted a few times. The chain uses TRBV25-1 and TRBJ2-7; maybe TRBD1 (5 bases). Germline CDR1 and CDR2: MGHDK and SYGVNS. The CDR3 contains 15 residues. V was cut by 1 base and J by 5 bases, with 15 bases left in between. DNA for the CDR3: TGTGCCAGCAGTGAATTGGTAGGGGTTGGGGACGAGCAGTACTTC. This translates into CASSELVGVGDEQYF.

With regard to this clone: The germline gene is not matched at one end of the junction; a read error may be the cause. The chain links TRBV23-1 to TRBJ1-1; D is uncertain. TRBV23-1 is reported as an ORF; its role is uncertain. The CDR3 runs 8 residues. CDR3 in amino acids: CASSQALF. DNA of the CDR3: TGCGCCAGCAGTCAAGCACTTTTT.

This clone was picked up one time. The chain joins TRBV5-6 to TRBJ1-5; D ambiguous. This CDR3 is 12 amino acids long. V shed 4 bases and J shed 7 bases, with 9 bases lying between them. Germline V gives CDR1 SGHDT, CDR2 YYEEEE. The CDR3 reads CASSVPGQPQHF. CDR3 nucleotides: TGTGCCAGCAGCGTCCCGGGGCAGCCCCAGCATTTT.

The chain is built from TRBV15 and TRBJ1-1; tentatively, D is TRBD1 (6 bases). This CDR3 contains 14 residues. CDR1 is LNHNV and CDR2 is YYDKDF in the germline V gene (reference sequence). Trimming took 1 base from V and 8 from J, leaving 14 bases between them. CDR3 residues: CATSRGREGQEAFF. The DNA for the CDR3 is TGTGCCACCAGCAGAGGTAGGGAAGGACAGGAAGCTTTCTTT.

V and J are TRBV9 and TRBJ1-4; tentatively, D is TRBD1 (5 bases). The CDR3 consists of 17 residues. Trimming stripped 0 bases from V and 0 bases from J, with 12 bases between. Per the germline V gene, CDR1 is SGDLS and CDR2 is YYNGEE. DNA of the CDR3: TGTGCCAGCAGCGTAGATGGGACCCCGACAACTAATGAAAAACTGTTTTTT. It translates to CASSVDGTPTTNEKLFF.

In this sample, this clone turned up a few times. The V gene is TRBV29-1, the J gene TRBJ1-2; 9 nucleotides align to TRBD1. V was pared by 1 base and J by 6 bases, with 0 bases of the junction left unmatched. The length of the CDR3 is 12 residues. The germline V gene encodes CDR1 SQVTM and CDR2 ANQGSEA. CDR3: CSVEGDRDGYTF. The CDR3 DNA reads as TGCAGCGTTGAAGGGGACAGGGATGGCTACACCTTC.

V is TRBV30 and J is TRBJ1-1; possibly TRBD1 for D (5 bases). Germline V gene lookup returns CDR1 GTSNPN and CDR2 SVGIG (reference sequence). The ends were cut back, 3 bases at V and 1 base at J, with 6 bases in the middle. There are 12 residues in the CDR3. CDR3 amino acids: CAWRDKNTEAFF. CDR3 nucleotides: TGTGCCTGGAGGGACAAGAACACTGAAGCTTTCTTT.

The sample holds a few counts of this clone. V gene TRBV7-2 combines with J gene TRBJ2-1; possibly TRBD1 for D (5 bases). Trimming took 5 bases from V and 9 from J, leaving 20 bases between them. Germline CDR1 and CDR2: SGHTA and FQGNSA. The length of the CDR3 is 15 residues. For the CDR3, the DNA is TGTGCCAGCAGCCCTAAGGGGTCGCTGAGTGGTGAGCAGTTCTTC. It specifies CASSPKGSLSGEQFF.

This chain connects TRBV29-1 to TRBJ1-2; D is undetermined. The CDR3 covers 12 residues. Trimming stripped 4 bases from V and 3 bases from J, with 9 bases between. Per germline, CDR1 SQVTM and CDR2 ANQGSEA. CDR3 bases: TGCAGCGTTGTCCCCCGGGACTATGGCTACACCTTC. This codes for CSVVPRDYGYTF. Drawing the rest from reference TRBV29-1 and TRBJ1-2, the complete variable domain is SAVISQKPSRDICQRGTSLTIQCQVDSQVTMMFWYRQQPGQSLTLIATANQGSEATYESGFVIDKFPISRPNLTFSTLTVSNMSPEDSSIYLCSVVPRDYGYTFGSGTRLTVV.

This rearrangement joins TRBV7-2 to TRBJ2-1, with D uncertain. V lost 4 bases and J 10 bases, leaving 11 bases between the germline ends. The CDR3 extends over 12 amino acids. Germline CDR1 and CDR2: SGHTA and FQGNSA. For the CDR3, the DNA is TGTGCCAGCAGCTATTACAAGAAGGAGCAGTTCTTC. It translates to CASSYYKKEQFF.

The chain is built from TRBV9 and TRBJ2-6; TRBD1 is a possible D gene (5 bases). CDR1 SGDLS and CDR2 YYNGEE come from the germline V gene. CDR3 length: 15 residues. V was trimmed by 0 bases and J by 4 bases, leaving 8 bases between them. The CDR3 DNA is TGTGCCAGCAGCGTAGAAGGGGCCGGGGCCAACGTCCTGACTTTC. It is translated as CASSVEGAGANVLTF.

This clone was picked up a small number of times. The chain carries TRBV10-3 and TRBJ2-3; TRBD2 aligns across 9 bases. V was pared by 4 bases and J by 2 bases, with 7 bases of the junction left unmatched. This CDR3 has 16 residues. Germline V lookup: CDR1 ENHRY, CDR2 SYGVKD. The CDR3 sequence is CAISGLASGATDTQYF. CDR3 bases: TGTGCCATCAGTGGCCTAGCTAGCGGGGCCACAGATACGCAGTATTTT.

The gene calls are TRBV6-5 and TRBJ1-2; 11 nucleotides line up with TRBD1. The CDR3 runs to 15 residues. J lost 3 bases, V lost 4 bases, and 4 bases had no gene match. The germline V gene encodes CDR1 MNHEY and CDR2 SVGAGI. CDR3 in amino acids: CASSSRTGGDYGYTF. The CDR3 bases are TGTGCCAGCAGTTCCCGGACAGGGGGCGACTATGGCTACACCTTC.